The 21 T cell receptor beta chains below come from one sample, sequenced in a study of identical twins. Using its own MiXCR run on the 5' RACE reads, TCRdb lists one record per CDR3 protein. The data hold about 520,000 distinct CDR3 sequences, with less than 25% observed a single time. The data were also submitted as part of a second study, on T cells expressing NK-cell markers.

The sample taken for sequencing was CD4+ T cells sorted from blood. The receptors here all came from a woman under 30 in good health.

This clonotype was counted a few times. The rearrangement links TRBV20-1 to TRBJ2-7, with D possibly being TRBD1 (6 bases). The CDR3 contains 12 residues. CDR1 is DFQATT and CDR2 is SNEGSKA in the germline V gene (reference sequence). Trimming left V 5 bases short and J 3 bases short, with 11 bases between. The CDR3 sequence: CSAATGSYEQYF. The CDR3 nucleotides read TGCAGTGCTGCGACAGGAAGCTACGAGCAGTACTTC.

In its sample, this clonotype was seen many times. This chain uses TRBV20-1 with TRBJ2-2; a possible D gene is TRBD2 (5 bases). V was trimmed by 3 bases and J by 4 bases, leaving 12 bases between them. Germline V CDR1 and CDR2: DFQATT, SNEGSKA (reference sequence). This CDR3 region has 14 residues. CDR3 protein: CSASRAGGTGELFF. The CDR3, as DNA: TGCAGTGCTAGTAGGGCGGGCGGCACCGGGGAGCTGTTTTTT.

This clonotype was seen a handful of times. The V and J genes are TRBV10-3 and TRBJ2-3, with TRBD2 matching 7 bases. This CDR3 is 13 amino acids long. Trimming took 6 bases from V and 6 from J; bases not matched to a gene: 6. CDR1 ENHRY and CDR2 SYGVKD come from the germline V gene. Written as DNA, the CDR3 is TGTGCCATCAGCGAAGGACTAGGGGATACGCAGTATTTT. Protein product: CAISEGLGDTQYF.

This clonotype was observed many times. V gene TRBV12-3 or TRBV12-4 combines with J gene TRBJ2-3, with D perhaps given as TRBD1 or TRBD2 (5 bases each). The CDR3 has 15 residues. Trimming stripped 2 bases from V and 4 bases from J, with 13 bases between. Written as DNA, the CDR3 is TGTGCCAGCAGTTTACCCGGGGCCGTATCAGATACGCAGTATTTT. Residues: CASSLPGAVSDTQYF.

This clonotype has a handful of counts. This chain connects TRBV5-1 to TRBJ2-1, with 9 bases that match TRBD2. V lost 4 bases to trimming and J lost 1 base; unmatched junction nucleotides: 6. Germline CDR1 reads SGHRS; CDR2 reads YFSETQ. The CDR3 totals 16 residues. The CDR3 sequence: CASSRAGGRSYNEQFF. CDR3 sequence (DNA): TGCGCCAGCAGCAGGGCGGGGGGGCGGTCCTACAATGAGCAGTTCTTC.

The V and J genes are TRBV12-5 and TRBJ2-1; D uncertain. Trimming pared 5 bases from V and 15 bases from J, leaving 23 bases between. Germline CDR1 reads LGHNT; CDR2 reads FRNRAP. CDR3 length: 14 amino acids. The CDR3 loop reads CASGPGPPEPRRFF. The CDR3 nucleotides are TGTGCTAGTGGTCCAGGACCGCCCGAACCTCGACGGTTCTTC. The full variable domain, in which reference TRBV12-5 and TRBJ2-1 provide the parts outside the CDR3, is DARVTQTPRHKVTEMGQEVTMRCQPILGHNTVFWYRQTMMQGLELLAYFRNRAPLDDSGMPKDRFSAEMPDATLATLKIQPSEPRDSAVYFCASGPGPPEPRRFFGPGTRLTVL.

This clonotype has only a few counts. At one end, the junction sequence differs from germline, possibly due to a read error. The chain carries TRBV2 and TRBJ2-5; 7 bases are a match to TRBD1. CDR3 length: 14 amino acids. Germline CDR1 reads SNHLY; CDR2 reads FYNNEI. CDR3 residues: CASLRQGSQGTQYF. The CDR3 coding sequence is TGTGCCAGCCTTCGACAGGGTAGCCAAGGGACCCAGTACTTC.

The CDR3 loop is CASSLTGTDTGELFF. The CDR3 coding sequence is TGCGCCAGCAGCTTGACAGGGACCGACACCGGGGAGCTGTTTTTT. The gene calls are TRBV5-1 and TRBJ2-2; a weak D match, TRBD1 (6 bases). V lost 1 base and J lost 3, with 10 bases in between. The CDR3 has 15 residues. Germline CDR1 SGHRS, CDR2 YFSETQ. Combining the CDR3 with reference TRBV5-1 and TRBJ2-2 gives the whole variable domain KAGVTQTPRYLIKTRGQQVTLSCSPISGHRSVSWYQQTPGQGLQFLFEYFSETQRNKGNFPGRFSGRQFSNSRSEMNVSTLELGDSALYLCASSLTGTDTGELFFGEGSRLTVL.

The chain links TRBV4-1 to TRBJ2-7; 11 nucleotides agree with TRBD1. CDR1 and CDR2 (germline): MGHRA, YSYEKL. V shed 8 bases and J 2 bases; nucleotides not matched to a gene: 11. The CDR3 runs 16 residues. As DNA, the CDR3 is TGCGCCAGCCGAATTCTACCGGGACAGGGGGCCTACGAGCAGTACTTC. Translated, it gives CASRILPGQGAYEQYF.

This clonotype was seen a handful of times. The CDR3 spells CASSQETGGNTIYF. CDR3 in DNA: TGTGCCAGCAGCCAAGAGACGGGAGGAAACACCATATATTTT. This chain joins TRBV4-2 and TRBJ1-3; D remains unclear. Trimming shortened V by 0 bases and J by 4 bases, and 7 bases separated the two germline ends. This CDR3 is 14 amino acids long. Germline V lookup: CDR1 LGHNA, CDR2 YNFKEQ.

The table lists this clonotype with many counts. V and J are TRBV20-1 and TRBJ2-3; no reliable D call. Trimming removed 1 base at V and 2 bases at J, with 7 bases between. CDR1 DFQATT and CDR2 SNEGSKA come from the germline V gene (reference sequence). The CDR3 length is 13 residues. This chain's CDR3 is CSARASTTDTQYF. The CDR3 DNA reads TGCAGTGCTAGAGCCTCGACCACAGATACGCAGTATTTT.

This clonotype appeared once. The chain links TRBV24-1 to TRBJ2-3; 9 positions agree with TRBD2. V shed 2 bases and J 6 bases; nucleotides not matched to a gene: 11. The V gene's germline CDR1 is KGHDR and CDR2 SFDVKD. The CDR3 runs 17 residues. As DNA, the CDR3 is TGTGCCACCAGTGATTCGACACATAGCGGGAGTATGGATACGCAGTATTTT. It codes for CATSDSTHSGSMDTQYF.

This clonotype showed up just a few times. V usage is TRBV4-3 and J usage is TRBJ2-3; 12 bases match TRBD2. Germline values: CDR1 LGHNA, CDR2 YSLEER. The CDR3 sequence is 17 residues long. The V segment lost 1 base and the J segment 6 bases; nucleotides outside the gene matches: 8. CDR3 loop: CASSQGLAGGSSDTQYF. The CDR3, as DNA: TGCGCCAGCAGCCAAGGGCTAGCGGGAGGGAGTAGTGATACGCAGTATTTT.

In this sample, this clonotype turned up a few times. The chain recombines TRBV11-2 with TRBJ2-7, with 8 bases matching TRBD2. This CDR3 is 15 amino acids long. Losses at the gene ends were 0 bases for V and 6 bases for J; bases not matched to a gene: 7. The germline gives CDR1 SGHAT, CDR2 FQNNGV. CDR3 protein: CASSLEGSGRGEQYF. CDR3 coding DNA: TGTGCCAGCAGCTTAGAAGGAAGCGGGAGAGGCGAGCAGTACTTC.

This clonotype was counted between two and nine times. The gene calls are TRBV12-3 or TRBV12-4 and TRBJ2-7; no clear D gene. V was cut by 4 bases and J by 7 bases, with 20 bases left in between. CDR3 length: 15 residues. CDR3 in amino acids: CASSSRGRFIGEQYF. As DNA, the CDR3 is TGTGCCAGCAGTTCCCGTGGGCGGTTCATCGGGGAGCAGTACTTC.

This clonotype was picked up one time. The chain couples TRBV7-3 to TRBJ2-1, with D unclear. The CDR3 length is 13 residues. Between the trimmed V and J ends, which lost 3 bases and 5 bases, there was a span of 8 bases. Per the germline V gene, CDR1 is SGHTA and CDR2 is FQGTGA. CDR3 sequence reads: CASSFGINNEQFF. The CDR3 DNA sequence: TGTGCCAGCAGCTTCGGAATCAACAATGAGCAGTTCTTC.

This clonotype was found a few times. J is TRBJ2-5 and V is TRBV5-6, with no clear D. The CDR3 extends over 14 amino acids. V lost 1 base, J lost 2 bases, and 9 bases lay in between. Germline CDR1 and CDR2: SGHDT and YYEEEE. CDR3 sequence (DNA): TGTGCCAGCAGCTTGACGGCGAGACAAGAGACCCAGTACTTC. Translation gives CASSLTARQETQYF.

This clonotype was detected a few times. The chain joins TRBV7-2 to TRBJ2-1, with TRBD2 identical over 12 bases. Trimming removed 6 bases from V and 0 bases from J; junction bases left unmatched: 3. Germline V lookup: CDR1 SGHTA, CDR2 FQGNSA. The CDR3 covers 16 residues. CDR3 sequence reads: CASRASGRASYNEQFF. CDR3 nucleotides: TGTGCCAGCAGGGCTAGCGGGAGGGCCTCCTACAATGAGCAGTTCTTC.

CDR3 residues: CASSLVIAEFTGELFF. The CDR3 DNA is TGTGCCAGCAGCTTGGTCATCGCGGAATTCACCGGGGAGCTGTTTTTT. V and J are TRBV5-5 and TRBJ2-2; D unresolved. CDR1 SGHKS and CDR2 YYEKEE come from the germline V gene (reference sequence). Trimming took 0 bases from V and 4 from J, leaving 13 bases between them. The CDR3 has 16 amino acids.

This chain's CDR3 is CSAAQQGNYNEQFF. CDR3 DNA sequence: TGCAGTGCTGCCCAACAGGGAAACTACAATGAGCAGTTCTTC. This chain joins TRBV20-1 and TRBJ2-1, with D maybe TRBD1 (6 bases). Trimming stripped 5 bases from V and 3 bases from J, with 14 bases between. This CDR3 is built from 14 residues. CDR1 is DFQATT, CDR2 SNEGSKA, per germline (reference sequence).

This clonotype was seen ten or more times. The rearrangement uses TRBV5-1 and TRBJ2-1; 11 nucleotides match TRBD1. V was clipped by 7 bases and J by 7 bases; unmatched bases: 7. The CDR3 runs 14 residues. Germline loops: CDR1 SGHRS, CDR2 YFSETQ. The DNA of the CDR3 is TGCGCCAGCTCCCGGGACAGGGGGTATAATGAGCAGTTCTTC. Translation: CASSRDRGYNEQFF.